This T cell receptor (beta chain) was recorded in a study of cytomegalovirus exposure and HLA in healthy donors. The PCR contained 60 Vbeta and 13 Jbeta primers. Sequenced by immunoSEQ multiplex PCR; TCRdb stores in-frame clones only, minus some. The sample has over 80,000 clones; approximately 85% are singletons. This receptor was identified in a man in his forties in good health and CMV-seropositive. The specimen was PBMCs.

CDR3 loop: CASSGSVWETQYF. CDR3 nucleotides: TGTGCCAGTAGCGGGAGTGTCTGGGAGACCCAGTACTTC. The rearrangement links TRBV6-6 to TRBJ2-5, with TRBD2 matching over 9 bases. CDR1 is MNHNY and CDR2 is SVGAGI in the germline V gene (reference sequence). This CDR3 spans 13 amino acids. The ends lost 9 bases at V and 5 bases at J; junction bases unmatched: 7.